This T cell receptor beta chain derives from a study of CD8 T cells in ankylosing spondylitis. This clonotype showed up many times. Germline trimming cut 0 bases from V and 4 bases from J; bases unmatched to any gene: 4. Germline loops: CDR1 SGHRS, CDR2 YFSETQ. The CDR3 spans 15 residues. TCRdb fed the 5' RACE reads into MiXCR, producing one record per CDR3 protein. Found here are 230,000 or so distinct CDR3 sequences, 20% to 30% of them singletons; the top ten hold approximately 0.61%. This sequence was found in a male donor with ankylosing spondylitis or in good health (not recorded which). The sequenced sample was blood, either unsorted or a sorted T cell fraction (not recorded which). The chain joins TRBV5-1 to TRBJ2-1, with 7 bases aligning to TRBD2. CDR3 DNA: TGCGCCAGCAGCTTGGGAGGCGGGGGATACAATGAGCAGTTCTTC. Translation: CASSLGGGGYNEQFF.